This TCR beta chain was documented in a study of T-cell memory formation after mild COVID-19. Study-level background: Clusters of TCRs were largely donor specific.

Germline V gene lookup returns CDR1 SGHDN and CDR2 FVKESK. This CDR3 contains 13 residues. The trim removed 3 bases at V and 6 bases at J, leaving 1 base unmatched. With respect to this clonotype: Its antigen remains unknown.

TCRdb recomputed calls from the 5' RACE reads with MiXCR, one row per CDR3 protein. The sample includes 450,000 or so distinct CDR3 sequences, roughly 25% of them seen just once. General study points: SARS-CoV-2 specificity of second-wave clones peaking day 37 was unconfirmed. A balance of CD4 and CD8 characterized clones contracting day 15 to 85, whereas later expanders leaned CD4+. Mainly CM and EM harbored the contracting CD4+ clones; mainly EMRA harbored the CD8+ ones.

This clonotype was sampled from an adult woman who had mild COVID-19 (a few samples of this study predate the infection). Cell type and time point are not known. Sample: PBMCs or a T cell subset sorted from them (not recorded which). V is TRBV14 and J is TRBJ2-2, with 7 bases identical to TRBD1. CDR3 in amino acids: CASSQDRSGELFF. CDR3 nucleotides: TGTGCCAGCAGCCAGGACAGGTCCGGGGAGCTGTTTTTT.